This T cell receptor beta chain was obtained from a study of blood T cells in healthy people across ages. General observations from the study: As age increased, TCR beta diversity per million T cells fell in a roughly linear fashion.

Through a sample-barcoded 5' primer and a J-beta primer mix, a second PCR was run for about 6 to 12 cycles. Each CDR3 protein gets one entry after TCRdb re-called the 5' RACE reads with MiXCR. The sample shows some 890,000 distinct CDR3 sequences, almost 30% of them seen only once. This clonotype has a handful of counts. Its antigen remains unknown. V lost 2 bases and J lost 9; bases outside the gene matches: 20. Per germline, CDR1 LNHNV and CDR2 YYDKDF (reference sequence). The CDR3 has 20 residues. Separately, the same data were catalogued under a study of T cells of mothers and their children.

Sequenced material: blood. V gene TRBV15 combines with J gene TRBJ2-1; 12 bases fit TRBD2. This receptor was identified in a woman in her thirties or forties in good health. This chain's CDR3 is CATSRPLGLPSGGAGGEQFF. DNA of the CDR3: TGTGCCACCAGCAGACCCCTTGGACTTCCTAGCGGGGGGGCCGGGGGTGAGCAGTTCTTC.